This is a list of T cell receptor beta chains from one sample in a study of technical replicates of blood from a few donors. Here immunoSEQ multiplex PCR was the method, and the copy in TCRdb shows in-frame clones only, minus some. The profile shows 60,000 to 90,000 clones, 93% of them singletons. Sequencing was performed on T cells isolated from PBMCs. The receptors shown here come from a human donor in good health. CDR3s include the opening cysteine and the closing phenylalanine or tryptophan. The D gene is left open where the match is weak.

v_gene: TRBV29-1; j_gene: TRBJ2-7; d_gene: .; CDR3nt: TGCAGCGTTGAAATTCCGGAAGGGAGCCGGGGAACCTACGAGCAGTACTTC; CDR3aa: CSVEIPEGSRGTYEQYF
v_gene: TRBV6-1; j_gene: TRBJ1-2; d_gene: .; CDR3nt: TGTGCCAGCAGAGAACAGGGTCTGAGGGGCTACACCTTC; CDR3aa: CASREQGLRGYTF
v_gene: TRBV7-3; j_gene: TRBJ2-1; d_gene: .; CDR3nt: TGTGCCAGCAGCCCAGGGACTTCCTACAATGAGCAGTTCTTC; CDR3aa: CASSPGTSYNEQFF
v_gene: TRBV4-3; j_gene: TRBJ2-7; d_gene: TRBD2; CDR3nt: TGCGCCAGCAGCCAAGACGGGAGGGCGTACGAGCAGTACTTC; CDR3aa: CASSQDGRAYEQYF
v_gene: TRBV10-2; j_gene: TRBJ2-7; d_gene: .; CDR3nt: TGCGCCAGCAGCTATGGAGTCACCTACGAGCAGTACTTC; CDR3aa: CASSYGVTYEQYF
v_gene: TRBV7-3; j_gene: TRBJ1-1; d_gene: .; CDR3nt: TGTGCCAGCAGCTTAGTGGGGGCCACTGAAGCTTTCTTT; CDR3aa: CASSLVGATEAFF
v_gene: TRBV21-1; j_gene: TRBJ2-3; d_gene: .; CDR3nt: TGTGCCAGCAGCTGGACAGGGGCCACAGATACGCAGTATTTT; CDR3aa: CASSWTGATDTQYF
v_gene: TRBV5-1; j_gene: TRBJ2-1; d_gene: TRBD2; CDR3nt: TGCGCCAGCAGCCCGGTCGGGACTAGCGGCGGAGGTATGCGGTTCTTC; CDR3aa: CASSPVGTSGGGMRFF
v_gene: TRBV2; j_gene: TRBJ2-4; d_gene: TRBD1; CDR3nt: TGTGCCAGCAGTGAAGGGGACAGCTTCGTCAAAAACATTCAGTACTTC; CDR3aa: CASSEGDSFVKNIQYF
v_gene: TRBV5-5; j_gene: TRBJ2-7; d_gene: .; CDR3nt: TGTGCCAGCAGCCACTTACAGGGTATCTCCTACGAGCAGTACTTC; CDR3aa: CASSHLQGISYEQYF
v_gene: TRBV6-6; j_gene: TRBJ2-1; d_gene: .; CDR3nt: TGTGCCAGCGGGGGGGCTTCCTACAATGAGCAGTTCTTC; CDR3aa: CASGGASYNEQFF
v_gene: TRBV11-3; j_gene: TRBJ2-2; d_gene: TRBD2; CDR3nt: TGTGCCAGCAGCTTTGGGACTAGCCCCGGGGAGCTGTTTTTT; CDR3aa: CASSFGTSPGELFF
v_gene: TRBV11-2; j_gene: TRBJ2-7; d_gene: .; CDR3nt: TGTGCCAGCAGCTTCCAGGAGGGGCAGTACTTC; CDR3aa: CASSFQEGQYF
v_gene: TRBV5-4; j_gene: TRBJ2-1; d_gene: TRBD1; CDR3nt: TGTGCCAGCAGCACGGGACAGGGCAATGAGCAGTTCTTC; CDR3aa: CASSTGQGNEQFF